Listed below are T cell receptor beta chains from one sample, sequenced in a study of T-cell reconstitution after alpha-beta-depleted transplantation in children. Each CDR3 protein is one row after TCRdb ran MiXCR on the PCR reads. The sample lists approximately 300,000 distinct CDR3 sequences, over 9% occurring once. The input for sequencing was PBMCs, taken before TCRalphabeta/CD19-depleted stem cell transplant. The receptors stem from a boy younger than two with acute myeloid leukemia, due to receive a stem cell transplant. Both conserved end residues are part of each CDR3. D genes are given only for firm matches. Rows give clone size only sometimes, using once, few, many, or a class for an expanded clone.

few	TRBV20-1	.	TRBJ2-3	13	CSASLSGSDTQYF	TGCAGTGCTAGCCTCTCAGGGTCAGATACGCAGTATTTT
many	TRBV28	.	TRBJ1-2	13	CASSRVVGVGYTF	TGTGCCAGCAGCCGTGTCGTAGGGGTTGGCTACACCTTC
.	TRBV5-5	.	TRBJ2-7	15	CASSLAGISAYEQYF	TGTGCCAGCAGCTTGGCGGGGATATCCGCCTACGAGCAGTACTTC
many	TRBV20-1	.	TRBJ2-5	14	CSACGTRRKETQYF	TGCAGTGCTTGCGGGACAAGAAGGAAGGAGACCCAGTACTTC
.	TRBV20-1	TRBD1	TRBJ2-1	15	CSASDPDRAYNEQFF	TGCAGTGCTAGCGACCCGGACAGGGCTTACAATGAGCAGTTCTTC
many	TRBV7-2	TRBD2	TRBJ2-2	17	CASSLARLAGRTGELFF	TGTGCCAGCAGCTTAGCACGACTAGCGGGAAGGACCGGGGAGCTGTTTTTT
many	TRBV12-3/TRBV12-4	.	TRBJ1-2	13	CASRRTADYGYTF	TGTGCCAGCAGGCGGACAGCCGACTATGGCTACACCTTC
few	TRBV18	.	TRBJ1-1	13	CASSPLTVSEAFF	TGTGCCAGCTCACCATTGACAGTCTCGGAAGCTTTCTTT
many	TRBV5-1	TRBD2	TRBJ2-7	15	CASSRTSGTTYEQYF	TGCGCCAGCTCGAGGACTAGCGGGACTACCTACGAGCAGTACTTC
many	TRBV20-1	.	TRBJ1-1	12	CSAARPIHEAFF	TGCAGTGCCGCCAGACCGATTCATGAAGCTTTCTTT
few	TRBV20-1	TRBD2	TRBJ2-7	16	CSAKRGVRGGSYEQYF	TGCAGTGCCAAGCGGGGGGTCCGCGGGGGGTCCTACGAGCAGTACTTC
many	TRBV29-1	.	TRBJ2-7	14	CSVGGRGSSYEQYF	TGCAGCGTTGGGGGCAGGGGTTCTTCCTACGAGCAGTACTTC
few	TRBV24-1	TRBD1	TRBJ2-2	16	CATSDFDRGGTGELFF	TGTGCCACCAGTGACTTTGACAGGGGGGGTACCGGGGAGCTGTTTTTT
.	TRBV6-2/TRBV6-3	TRBD2	TRBJ2-1	17	CASSAPVASGRGNEQFF	TGTGCCAGCAGTGCCCCGGTGGCTAGCGGGAGGGGGAATGAGCAGTTCTTC
many	TRBV7-9	TRBD1	TRBJ2-1	12	CASRTGDNEQFF	TGTGCCAGCAGGACAGGGGACAATGAGCAGTTCTTC
few	TRBV6-5	.	TRBJ2-7	14	CASSYAVHPYEQYF	TGTGCCAGCAGTTACGCCGTCCACCCATACGAGCAGTACTTC
many	TRBV5-1	.	TRBJ2-5	12	CASSLTWETQYF	TGCGCCAGCAGCTTGACGTGGGAGACCCAGTACTTC
many	TRBV25-1	TRBD1	TRBJ2-2	16	CASSESDRGNTGELFF	TGTGCCAGCAGTGAATCTGACAGGGGGAACACCGGGGAGCTGTTTTTT
many	TRBV5-1	TRBD2	TRBJ2-1	17	CASSSTSGGILGNEQFF	TGCGCCAGCAGCTCCACTAGCGGGGGGATTTTGGGCAATGAGCAGTTCTTC
many	TRBV12-3/TRBV12-4	.	TRBJ2-4	16	CASSPPAGRAKNIQYF	TGTGCCAGCAGTCCACCAGCGGGCCGAGCCAAAAACATTCAGTACTTC
many	TRBV7-9	.	TRBJ1-2	13	CASSLGPIYGYTF	TGTGCCAGCAGCTTAGGTCCCATCTATGGCTACACCTTC
many	TRBV12-3/TRBV12-4	TRBD2	TRBJ2-7	13	CASSFIAGYEQYF	TGTGCCAGCAGTTTTATAGCGGGATACGAGCAGTACTTC
.	TRBV27	.	TRBJ1-6	14	CASSLSGTVSPLHF	TGTGCCAGCAGTTTATCCGGGACGGTTTCACCCCTCCACTTT
many	TRBV27	TRBD2	TRBJ2-3	15	CASSSSGGAPDTQYF	TGTGCCAGCAGTTCCAGCGGGGGGGCCCCGGATACGCAGTATTTT
.	TRBV4-2	TRBD1	TRBJ2-3	17	CASSQGKDRVGTDTQYF	TGTGCCAGCAGCCAAGGCAAGGACAGGGTGGGCACAGATACGCAGTATTTT
many	TRBV7-3	TRBD1	TRBJ1-1	17	CASSTGRIQGRTSEAFF	TGTGCCAGCAGCACGGGGAGGATACAGGGGAGAACATCTGAAGCTTTCTTT
few	TRBV5-1	TRBD2	TRBJ2-1	15	CASSSGVAGGDEQFF	TGCGCCAGCAGCTCTGGTGTAGCGGGGGGGGATGAGCAGTTCTTC
many	TRBV7-2	TRBD2	TRBJ2-7	16	CASSRRFGGRVYEQYF	TGTGCCAGCAGCCGTAGGTTCGGCGGGAGGGTATACGAGCAGTACTTC
.	TRBV20-1	.	TRBJ2-3	15	CSARGLALATDTQYF	TGCAGTGCTAGAGGTTTAGCGCTCGCGACAGATACGCAGTATTTT
few	TRBV9	.	TRBJ2-7	14	CASSQHPYSYEQYF	TGTGCCAGCAGTCAGCATCCGTACTCCTACGAGCAGTACTTC
many	TRBV5-1	TRBD1	TRBJ2-7	15	CASSVFWDSPYEQYF	TGCGCCAGCAGCGTGTTTTGGGACAGTCCCTACGAGCAGTACTTC
many	TRBV10-2	.	TRBJ2-7	14	CASSEYSPIYEQYF	TGCGCCAGCAGTGAGTATAGCCCGATCTACGAGCAGTACTTC
many	TRBV7-2	.	TRBJ2-1	16	CASSFQTAVFYNEQFF	TGTGCCAGCAGCTTTCAGACAGCGGTTTTCTACAATGAGCAGTTCTTC
few	TRBV12-3/TRBV12-4	TRBD2	TRBJ2-1	15	CASTPGLAVYNEQFF	TGTGCCAGCACTCCCGGACTAGCGGTATACAATGAGCAGTTCTTC
many	TRBV28	TRBD2	TRBJ2-5	15	CASSPGLAGGETQYF	TGTGCCAGCAGCCCAGGACTAGCGGGAGGTGAGACCCAGTACTTC
many	TRBV5-1	.	TRBJ1-6	16	CASSLEGSSYNSPLHF	TGCGCCAGCAGCTTGGAAGGGAGCTCCTATAATTCACCCCTCCACTTT
many	TRBV6-2/TRBV6-3	.	TRBJ2-2	14	CASSQAGRTGELFF	TGTGCCAGCAGCCAGGCCGGGCGCACCGGGGAGCTGTTTTTT
few	TRBV29-1	TRBD1	TRBJ2-1	11	CSVDLRDRGSF	TGCAGCGTTGACCTCCGGGACAGGGGGTCATTC
many	TRBV9	.	TRBJ2-6	15	CASSVAYRRSNVLTF	TGTGCCAGCAGCGTAGCGTATCGCAGGTCCAACGTCCTGACTTTC
.	TRBV20-1	.	TRBJ2-2	11	CSARDVGELFF	TGCAGTGCTAGGGACGTCGGGGAGCTGTTTTTT
many	TRBV12-3/TRBV12-4	.	TRBJ2-6	17	CASSHGERFAGANVLTF	TGTGCCAGCAGCCACGGGGAACGATTTGCTGGGGCCAACGTCCTGACTTTC
many	TRBV28	.	TRBJ2-7	13	CASSLPLLYEQYF	TGTGCCAGCAGTTTACCTCTCCTCTACGAGCAGTACTTC
many	TRBV3-1	.	TRBJ2-7	14	CASSQGQFPNEQYF	TGTGCCAGCAGCCAAGGACAGTTCCCCAACGAGCAGTACTTC
.	TRBV12-3/TRBV12-4	TRBD2	TRBJ2-1	19	CASCLRGLAGEGPYNEQFF	TGTGCCAGCTGTTTAAGGGGACTAGCGGGAGAAGGGCCCTACAATGAGCAGTTCTTC
many	TRBV29-1	.	TRBJ1-1	11	CSVVGTAEAFF	TGCAGCGTCGTAGGGACCGCTGAAGCTTTCTTT
.	TRBV29-1	.	TRBJ2-7	15	CSVAYLARRVNEQYF	TGCAGCGTTGCTTACCTGGCCAGGCGAGTCAATGAGCAGTACTTC
few	TRBV4-3	.	TRBJ2-1	12	CASSQAAGEQFF	TGCGCCAGCAGCCAAGCCGCGGGTGAGCAGTTCTTC
.	TRBV3-1	.	TRBJ2-1	15	CASSQDLLAYNEQFF	TGTGCCAGCAGCCAAGATCTCCTAGCCTACAATGAGCAGTTCTTC
.	TRBV5-6	.	TRBJ2-7	13	CASSSGGHYEQYF	TGTGCCAGCAGCTCCGGGGGCCACTACGAGCAGTACTTC
many	TRBV21-1	.	TRBJ1-2	14	CAIRGRGHRYGYTF	TGTGCCATCCGAGGAAGGGGACACCGCTATGGCTACACCTTC
.	TRBV6-5	TRBD1	TRBJ1-2	11	CASKQGIGYTF	TGTGCCAGCAAACAGGGGATAGGCTACACCTTC
many	TRBV2	TRBD2	TRBJ2-1	15	CASSKTSGVYNEQFF	TGTGCCAGCAGCAAAACTAGCGGGGTATACAATGAGCAGTTCTTC
few	TRBV20-1	TRBD2	TRBJ2-7	13	CSASPGLYYEQYF	TGCAGTGCTAGCCCGGGACTATACTACGAGCAGTACTTC
many	TRBV7-3	TRBD1	TRBJ2-1	14	CASSRTGLYNEQFF	TGTGCCAGCAGCCGGACAGGGCTCTACAATGAGCAGTTCTTC
many	TRBV21-1	.	TRBJ2-7	15	CASSKEGSPLYEQYF	TGTGCCAGCAGCAAAGAGGGCTCTCCGTTATACGAGCAGTACTTC
many	TRBV29-1	TRBD2	TRBJ2-7	14	CSVEDVTSGAEQYF	TGCAGCGTTGAAGATGTCACTAGCGGGGCCGAGCAGTACTTC
many	TRBV7-9	.	TRBJ2-7	15	CASSFSTGLAYEQYF	TGTGCCAGCAGCTTTAGTACAGGGTTGGCCTACGAGCAGTACTTC
few	TRBV29-1	.	TRBJ2-7	12	CSVVGNSYEQYF	TGCAGCGTTGTCGGGAACTCCTACGAGCAGTACTTC